This T cell receptor (beta chain) was retrieved from a study of shared clonotypes between healthy human individuals. CDR3 size: 13 residues. Per germline, CDR1 SEHNR and CDR2 FQNEAQ (reference sequence). V was pared by 0 bases and J by 5 bases, with 7 bases between. In the naive CD8 group, cells lacked CD45RO and were positively selected for CCR7, so terminally differentiated effector memory CD45RA+ cells were left out. TCRdb's copy holds only in-frame clones and misses some; the assay was immunoSEQ multiplex PCR. The repertoire holds about 2 million clones, around 96% seen once, with 1.2% in the top ten.

The rearrangement uses TRBV7-9 and TRBJ1-1; D gene uncertain. This receptor was taken from a man younger than 30 in good health. Sequenced material: naive CD8+ T cells sorted from blood. CDR3 residues: CASSLAQGTEAFF. The CDR3 region has the DNA TGTGCCAGCAGCTTAGCGCAAGGGACTGAAGCTTTCTTT.